The 17 T cell receptor beta chains below come from one sample, sequenced in a study of OX40 agonist ivuxolimab in advanced cancers. Repertoires were generated with immunoSEQ multiplex PCR, while TCRdb's copy carries only in-frame clones and drops some. The data hold 21,000 or so clones, with around 84% observed a single time. The sequencing used CD4+ or CD8+ T cells sorted from blood, collected in a trial of the OX40 agonist ivuxolimab. The origin of the receptors is an adult with an advanced solid tumor such as melanoma, head and neck, liver or kidney cancer.

In its sample, this clone is medium-sized. The chain recombines TRBV5-8 with TRBJ1-2; no definite D call. Per germline, CDR1 SGHTS and CDR2 YDEGEE. V lost 2 bases to trimming and J lost 4 bases, with 6 bases between them. The CDR3 is 12 amino acids. CDR3 nucleotide sequence: TGTGCCAGCAGCTTTCTGAGCTATGGCTACACCTTC. It is translated as CASSFLSYGYTF.

This chain uses TRBV9 with TRBJ2-1; 11 bases align to TRBD1. The CDR3 runs 15 residues. Germline lookup yields CDR1 SGDLS and CDR2 YYNGEE. V trimming: 4 bases; J trimming: 7 bases; junction bases outside the gene matches: 7. The CDR3 sequence: CASSPGQGGMNEQFF. DNA for the CDR3: TGTGCCAGCAGCCCGGGACAGGGGGGGATGAATGAGCAGTTCTTC.

The chain is built from TRBV7-9 and TRBJ1-2, with 7 bases fitting TRBD1. CDR1 is SEHNR and CDR2 is FQNEAQ in the germline V gene (reference sequence). V shed 0 bases, J shed 5 bases, and the junction held 9 bases outside the gene matches. The CDR3 sequence is 16 residues long. CDR3 in DNA: TGTGCCAGCAGCTTAGCATCGCCAGGGGGGGCTTATGGCTACACCTTC. Amino acids: CASSLASPGGAYGYTF.

The J gene is TRBJ2-7, the V gene TRBV28, with TRBD1 identical over 7 bases. Per the germline V gene, CDR1 is MDHEN and CDR2 is SYDVKM. The CDR3 has 15 residues. The J segment lost 0 bases and the V segment lost 4 bases, leaving 6 bases of the junction unmatched. CDR3 sequence reads: CASSSPQGISYEQYF. The CDR3 DNA sequence: TGTGCCAGCAGTTCTCCACAGGGGATCTCCTACGAGCAGTACTTC.

V usage is TRBV27 and J usage is TRBJ1-2, with D perhaps matching TRBD1 (6 bases). The germline CDR1 and CDR2 sequences are MNHEY and SMNVEV (reference sequence). V was shortened by 8 bases and J by 3 bases, with 25 bases between the two germline ends. The CDR3 has 17 amino acids. The CDR3 reads CASWVNRVLGFHYGYTF. For the CDR3, the DNA is TGTGCCAGCTGGGTCAACAGGGTGCTCGGGTTTCACTATGGCTACACCTTC.

Only one count was recorded for this clone. The J gene is TRBJ1-3, the V gene TRBV10-1; no clear D gene. This CDR3 has 14 amino acids. Germline V lookup: CDR1 WNHNN, CDR2 SYGVQD (reference sequence). The V end was cut by 3 bases, the J end by 2 bases, with 8 bases between. The DNA of the CDR3 is TGCGCCAGCAGTGACCGGGGTACTGGAAACACCATATATTTT. Amino acids: CASSDRGTGNTIYF.

J is TRBJ2-7 and V is TRBV6-5; D might be TRBD1 (6 bases). Looked up from germline, CDR1 is MNHEY and CDR2 is SVGAGI. The CDR3 consists of 14 residues. V gave up 6 bases and J gave up 0 bases, with 12 bases separating them. The CDR3 spells CASRRTASSYEQYF. In DNA, the CDR3 is TGTGCCAGCAGGCGGACAGCCAGCTCCTACGAGCAGTACTTC.

V and J are TRBV7-9 and TRBJ2-5; the D gene is possibly TRBD2 (5 bases). Germline CDR1 SEHNR, CDR2 FQNEAQ (reference sequence). The CDR3 has 12 amino acids. Trimming took off 4 bases at V and 11 bases at J, with 14 bases between the two ends. Written as DNA, the CDR3 is TGTGCCAGCAGCTCTTCTGGCTGGGAGCAGTACTTC. Translation: CASSSSGWEQYF.

The rearrangement links TRBV4-2 to TRBJ1-5; D remains unclear. This CDR3 has 17 residues. Trimming shortened V by 0 bases and J by 2 bases, and 14 bases separated the two germline ends. Germline loops: CDR1 LGHNA, CDR2 YNFKEQ. The CDR3 coding sequence is TGTGCCAGCAGCCAAGATGGGAGGCCCGGTGGCAATCAGCCCCAGCATTTT. Protein: CASSQDGRPGGNQPQHF.

The chain combines TRBV10-2 with TRBJ2-3, with D hard to call. The germline V gene has CDR1 WSHSY and CDR2 SAAADI. The CDR3 is 17 residues long. With 3 bases removed from V and 9 bases from J, the gap between germline ends came to 25 bases. As DNA, the CDR3 is TGCGCCAGCAGTGACGCGAGAAGTCCTTTAAGGAGAGAGACGCAGTATTTT. It translates to CASSDARSPLRRETQYF.

Written as DNA, the CDR3 is TGTGCCAGCGGTACCGGCGGGACAGGGGCAGAGACCCAGTACTTC. Its translation is CASGTGGTGAETQYF. The chain links TRBV19 to TRBJ2-5, with 10 positions matching TRBD1. Germline trimming cut 9 bases from V and 4 bases from J; bases unmatched to any gene: 11. The CDR3 length is 15 residues. CDR1 and CDR2 from the germline V gene are LNHDA and SQIVND (reference sequence).

The rearrangement links TRBV5-8 to TRBJ2-7; 11 bases agree with TRBD2. The CDR3 has 15 amino acids. Germline CDR1 and CDR2: SGHTS and YDEGEE. The trim removed 4 bases at V and 2 bases at J, leaving 5 bases unmatched. This CDR3 is CASSQTSGRTYEQYF. CDR3 in DNA: TGTGCCAGCAGCCAAACTAGCGGGAGAACCTACGAGCAGTACTTC.

The chain is built from TRBV7-9 and TRBJ2-7; D is unclear. V shed 1 base and J shed 5 bases, with 12 bases lying between them. CDR1 is SEHNR and CDR2 is FQNEAQ in the germline V gene (reference sequence). This CDR3 is built from 14 residues. This CDR3 is CASSLDLAPHEQYF. CDR3 DNA: TGTGCCAGCAGCTTAGATTTAGCCCCCCACGAGCAGTACTTC.

The chain combines TRBV5-4 with TRBJ2-3; D call uncertain. Germline loops: CDR1 SGHNT, CDR2 YYREEE (reference sequence). CDR3 length equals 15 residues. Trimming removed 4 bases at V and 0 bases at J, with 12 bases between. CDR3 sequence: CASSQDYGSTDTQYF. The CDR3 DNA follows: TGTGCCAGCAGCCAAGATTATGGTAGCACAGATACGCAGTATTTT.

CDR3 loop: CASSWDRTRPEQYF. CDR3 coding DNA: TGTGCCAGCAGCTGGGACAGGACCCGGCCCGAGCAGTACTTC. This sequence joins TRBV7-9 and TRBJ2-7, with 8 bases lining up with TRBD1. Trimming at V came to 4 bases and at J to 6 bases, leaving 8 bases not matched to a gene. Per germline, CDR1 SEHNR and CDR2 FQNEAQ (reference sequence). The length of the CDR3 is 14 residues.

This chain joins TRBV5-4 and TRBJ2-2, with unresolved D. The V end lost 4 bases, the J end lost 7 bases, and 14 bases lay between the germline ends. Per germline, CDR1 SGHNT and CDR2 YYREEE (reference sequence). CDR3 length equals 14 residues. DNA of the CDR3: TGTGCCAGCAGCCCTTTCACTACTGGCGGGGAGCTGTTTTTT. Protein product: CASSPFTTGGELFF. The variable domain in full, completed from reference TRBV5-4 and TRBJ2-2, reads ETGVTQSPTHLIKTRGQQVTLRCSSQSGHNTVSWYQQALGQGPQFIFQYYREEENGRGNFPPRFSGLQFPNYSSELNVNALELDDSALYLCASSPFTTGGELFFGEGSRLTVL.

The chain carries TRBV6-5 and TRBJ1-4; a possible D gene is TRBD1 (5 bases). Per germline, CDR1 MNHEY and CDR2 SVGAGI. The V and J ends lost 5 bases and 0 bases respectively, with 7 bases between them. The CDR3 spans 14 residues. Here the CDR3 DNA reads TGTGCCAGCAGTACGACAGCAACTAATGAAAAACTGTTTTTT. Residues: CASSTTATNEKLFF.